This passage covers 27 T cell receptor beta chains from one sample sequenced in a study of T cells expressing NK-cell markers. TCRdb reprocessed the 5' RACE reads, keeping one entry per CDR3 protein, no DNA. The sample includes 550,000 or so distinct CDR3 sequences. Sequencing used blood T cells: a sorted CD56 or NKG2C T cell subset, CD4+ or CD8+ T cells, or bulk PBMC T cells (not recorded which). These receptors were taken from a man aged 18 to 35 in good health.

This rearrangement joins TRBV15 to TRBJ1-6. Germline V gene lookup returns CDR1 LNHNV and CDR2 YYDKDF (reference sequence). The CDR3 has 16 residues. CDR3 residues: CATSRDRGPLDSPLHF.

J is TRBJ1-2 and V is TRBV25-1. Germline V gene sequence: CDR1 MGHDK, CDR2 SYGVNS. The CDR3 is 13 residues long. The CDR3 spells CASSEQGPWGYTF.

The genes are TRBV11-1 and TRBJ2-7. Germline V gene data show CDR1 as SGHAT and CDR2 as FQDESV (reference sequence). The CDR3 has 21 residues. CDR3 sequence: CASSAEWQNGFGVKGSYEQYF.

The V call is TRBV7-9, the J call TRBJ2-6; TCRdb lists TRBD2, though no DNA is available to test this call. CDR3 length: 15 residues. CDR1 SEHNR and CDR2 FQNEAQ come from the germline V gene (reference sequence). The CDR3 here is CASSSATNGANVLTF.

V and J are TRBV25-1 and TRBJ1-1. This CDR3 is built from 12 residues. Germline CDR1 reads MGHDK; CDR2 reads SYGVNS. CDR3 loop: CASKLMDTEAFF.

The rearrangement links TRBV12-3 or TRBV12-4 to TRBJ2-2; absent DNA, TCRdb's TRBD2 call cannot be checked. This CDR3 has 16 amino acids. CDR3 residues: CASSLVGRFQSGELFF.

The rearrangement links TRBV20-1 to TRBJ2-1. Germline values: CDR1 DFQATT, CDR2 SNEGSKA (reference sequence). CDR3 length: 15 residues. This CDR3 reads CSARVWGSSYNEQFF.

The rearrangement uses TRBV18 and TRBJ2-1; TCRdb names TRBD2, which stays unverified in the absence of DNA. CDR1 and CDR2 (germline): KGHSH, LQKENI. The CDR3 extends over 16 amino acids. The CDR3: CASSPSTSGGVNEQFF.

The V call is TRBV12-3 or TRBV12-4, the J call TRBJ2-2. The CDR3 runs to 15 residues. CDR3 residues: CASSFRSWKSGELFF.

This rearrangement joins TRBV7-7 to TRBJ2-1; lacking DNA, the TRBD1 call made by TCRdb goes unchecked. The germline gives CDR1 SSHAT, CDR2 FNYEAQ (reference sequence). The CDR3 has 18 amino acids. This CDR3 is CASSLRWDRGTKRNEQFF.

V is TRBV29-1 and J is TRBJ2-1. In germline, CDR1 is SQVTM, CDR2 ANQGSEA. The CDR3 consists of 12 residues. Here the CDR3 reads CSVESWRNEQFF.

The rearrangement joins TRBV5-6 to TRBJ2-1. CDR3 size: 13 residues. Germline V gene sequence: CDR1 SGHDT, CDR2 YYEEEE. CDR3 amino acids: CASSLGGLDEQFF.

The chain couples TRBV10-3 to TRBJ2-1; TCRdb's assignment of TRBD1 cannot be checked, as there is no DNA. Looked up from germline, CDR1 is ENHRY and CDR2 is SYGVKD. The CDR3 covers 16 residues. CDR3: CAISARTGSSYNEQFF.

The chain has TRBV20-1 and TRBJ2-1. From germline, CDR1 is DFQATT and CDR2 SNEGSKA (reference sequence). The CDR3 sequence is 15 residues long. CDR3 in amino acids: CSARSTGSSYNEQFF.

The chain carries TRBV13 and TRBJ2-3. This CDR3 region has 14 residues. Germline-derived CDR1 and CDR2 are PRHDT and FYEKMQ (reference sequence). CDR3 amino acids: CASSDPMQTDTQYF.

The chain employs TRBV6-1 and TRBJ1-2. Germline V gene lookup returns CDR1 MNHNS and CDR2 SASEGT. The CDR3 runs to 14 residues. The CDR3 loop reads CASSERWANYGYTF.

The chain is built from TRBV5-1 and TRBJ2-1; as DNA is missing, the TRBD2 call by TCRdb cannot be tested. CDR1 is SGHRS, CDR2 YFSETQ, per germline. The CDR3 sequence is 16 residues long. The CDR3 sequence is CASSPRSGGVINEQFF. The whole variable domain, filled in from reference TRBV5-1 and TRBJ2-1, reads KAGVTQTPRYLIKTRGQQVTLSCSPISGHRSVSWYQQTPGQGLQFLFEYFSETQRNKGNFPGRFSGRQFSNSRSEMNVSTLELGDSALYLCASSPRSGGVINEQFFGPGTRLTVL.

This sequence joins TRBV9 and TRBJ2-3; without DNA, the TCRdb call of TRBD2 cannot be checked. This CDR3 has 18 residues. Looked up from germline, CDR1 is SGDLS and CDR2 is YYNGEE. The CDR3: CASSVSPSGGRAGDTQYF.

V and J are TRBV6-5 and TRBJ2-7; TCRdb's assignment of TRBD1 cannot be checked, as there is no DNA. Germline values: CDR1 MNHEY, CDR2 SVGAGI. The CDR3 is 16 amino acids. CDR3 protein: CASTWVGGRGNYEQYF.

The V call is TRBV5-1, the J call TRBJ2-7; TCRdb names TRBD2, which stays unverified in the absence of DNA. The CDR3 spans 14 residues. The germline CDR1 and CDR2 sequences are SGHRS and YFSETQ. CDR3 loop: CASSIGGGTYEQYF.

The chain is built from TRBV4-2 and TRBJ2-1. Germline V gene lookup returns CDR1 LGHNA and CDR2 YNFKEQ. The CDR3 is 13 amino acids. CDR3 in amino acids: CASSQAGVDEQFF.

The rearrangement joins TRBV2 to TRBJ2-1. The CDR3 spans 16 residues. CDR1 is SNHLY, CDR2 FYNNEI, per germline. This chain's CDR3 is CASSQGTASSYNEQFF. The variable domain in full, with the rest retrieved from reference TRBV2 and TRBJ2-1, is EPEVTQTPSHQVTQMGQEVILRCVPISNHLYFYWYRQILGQKVEFLVSFYNNEISEKSEIFDDQFSVERPDGSNFTLKIRSTKLEDSAMYFCASSQGTASSYNEQFFGPGTRLTVL.

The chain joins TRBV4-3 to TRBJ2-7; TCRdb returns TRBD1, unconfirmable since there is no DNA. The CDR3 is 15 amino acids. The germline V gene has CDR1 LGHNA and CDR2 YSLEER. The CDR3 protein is CASSQERDRVYEQYF.

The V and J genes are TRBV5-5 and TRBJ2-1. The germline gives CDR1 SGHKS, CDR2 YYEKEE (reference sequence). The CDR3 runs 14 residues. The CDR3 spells CASSSHLEYNEQFF.

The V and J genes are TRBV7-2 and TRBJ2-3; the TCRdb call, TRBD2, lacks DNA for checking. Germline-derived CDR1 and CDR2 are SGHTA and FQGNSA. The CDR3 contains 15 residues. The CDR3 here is CASSLVGGDLDTQYF. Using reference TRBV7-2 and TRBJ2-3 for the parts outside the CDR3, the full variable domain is GAGVSQSPSNKVTEKGKDVELRCDPISGHTALYWYRQSLGQGLEFLIYFQGNSAPDKSGLPSDRFSAERTGGSVSTLTIQRTQQEDSAVYLCASSLVGGDLDTQYFGPGTRLTVL.

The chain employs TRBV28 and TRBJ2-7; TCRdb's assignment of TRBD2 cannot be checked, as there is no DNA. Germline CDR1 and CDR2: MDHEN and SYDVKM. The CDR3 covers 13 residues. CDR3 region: CASAPGLAGDMYF.

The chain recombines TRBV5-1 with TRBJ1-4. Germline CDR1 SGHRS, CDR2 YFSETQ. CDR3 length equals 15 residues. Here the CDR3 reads CASSLGQNQNEKLFF.